Sequencing of this T cell receptor beta chain was carried out in a study of radiotherapy plus CTLA-4 blockade in lung cancer. Overall study: Disease control was seen in approximately 31% of patients, objective responses in around 17%.

V lost 6 bases, J lost 4 bases, and 9 bases lay in between. Germline V gene lookup returns CDR1 LNHDA and CDR2 SQIVND (reference sequence). This CDR3 contains 12 residues. Here immunoSEQ multiplex PCR was the method, and the copy in TCRdb shows in-frame clones only, minus some. This sample has fewer than 65,000 clones, with 70% to 80% found just once. General observations from the study: After treatment with radiotherapy plus ipilimumab, TCR clones that came from the tumor expanded in blood. Interferon-beta, together with early blood T cell clone dynamics, reportedly best predicted response.

This clone was seen more than once but under ten times. Antigen specificity is unknown. Focal radiation and CTLA-4 blockade (ipilimumab) were tested in chemo-refractory metastatic non-small-cell lung cancer patients. This material consisted of peripheral blood, taken from a patient treated with radiotherapy plus ipilimumab. This sequence joins TRBV19 and TRBJ1-2, with D possibly being TRBD1 (5 bases). The receptor was derived from a human donor with non-small cell lung cancer who had a complete response to radiotherapy plus ipilimumab. The CDR3 coding sequence is TGTGCCAGTAGCCTGGGGCCCTATGGCTACACCTTC. Translation: CASSLGPYGYTF.